This T cell receptor (beta chain) was documented in a study of blood T cell repertoires in COVID-19. In the study overall: The United States, Italy and Spain were the sources of the acute and convalescent COVID-19 samples.

Cohort 3 recovered donors had two negative PCRs, clearance, or symptom resolution. The CDR3 spans 13 residues. With 4 bases removed from V and 2 bases from J, the gap between germline ends came to 9 bases. In germline, CDR1 is SQVTM, CDR2 ANQGSEA. The data were produced by immunoSEQ multiplex PCR, yet TCRdb's version contains in-frame clones alone and is incomplete. Seen here are fewer than 200,000 clones, around 84% observed once, and the top ten hold roughly 15%. What was sequenced was PBMCs or T cells enriched from blood (not recorded which). The source of this sequence is a man aged 45-65 years who had recovered from COVID-19. V usage is TRBV29-1 and J usage is TRBJ1-5, with D maybe TRBD1 (6 bases). The CDR3 region is CSVVQGGNQPQHF. DNA for the CDR3: TGCAGCGTTGTACAGGGTGGCAATCAGCCCCAGCATTTT.